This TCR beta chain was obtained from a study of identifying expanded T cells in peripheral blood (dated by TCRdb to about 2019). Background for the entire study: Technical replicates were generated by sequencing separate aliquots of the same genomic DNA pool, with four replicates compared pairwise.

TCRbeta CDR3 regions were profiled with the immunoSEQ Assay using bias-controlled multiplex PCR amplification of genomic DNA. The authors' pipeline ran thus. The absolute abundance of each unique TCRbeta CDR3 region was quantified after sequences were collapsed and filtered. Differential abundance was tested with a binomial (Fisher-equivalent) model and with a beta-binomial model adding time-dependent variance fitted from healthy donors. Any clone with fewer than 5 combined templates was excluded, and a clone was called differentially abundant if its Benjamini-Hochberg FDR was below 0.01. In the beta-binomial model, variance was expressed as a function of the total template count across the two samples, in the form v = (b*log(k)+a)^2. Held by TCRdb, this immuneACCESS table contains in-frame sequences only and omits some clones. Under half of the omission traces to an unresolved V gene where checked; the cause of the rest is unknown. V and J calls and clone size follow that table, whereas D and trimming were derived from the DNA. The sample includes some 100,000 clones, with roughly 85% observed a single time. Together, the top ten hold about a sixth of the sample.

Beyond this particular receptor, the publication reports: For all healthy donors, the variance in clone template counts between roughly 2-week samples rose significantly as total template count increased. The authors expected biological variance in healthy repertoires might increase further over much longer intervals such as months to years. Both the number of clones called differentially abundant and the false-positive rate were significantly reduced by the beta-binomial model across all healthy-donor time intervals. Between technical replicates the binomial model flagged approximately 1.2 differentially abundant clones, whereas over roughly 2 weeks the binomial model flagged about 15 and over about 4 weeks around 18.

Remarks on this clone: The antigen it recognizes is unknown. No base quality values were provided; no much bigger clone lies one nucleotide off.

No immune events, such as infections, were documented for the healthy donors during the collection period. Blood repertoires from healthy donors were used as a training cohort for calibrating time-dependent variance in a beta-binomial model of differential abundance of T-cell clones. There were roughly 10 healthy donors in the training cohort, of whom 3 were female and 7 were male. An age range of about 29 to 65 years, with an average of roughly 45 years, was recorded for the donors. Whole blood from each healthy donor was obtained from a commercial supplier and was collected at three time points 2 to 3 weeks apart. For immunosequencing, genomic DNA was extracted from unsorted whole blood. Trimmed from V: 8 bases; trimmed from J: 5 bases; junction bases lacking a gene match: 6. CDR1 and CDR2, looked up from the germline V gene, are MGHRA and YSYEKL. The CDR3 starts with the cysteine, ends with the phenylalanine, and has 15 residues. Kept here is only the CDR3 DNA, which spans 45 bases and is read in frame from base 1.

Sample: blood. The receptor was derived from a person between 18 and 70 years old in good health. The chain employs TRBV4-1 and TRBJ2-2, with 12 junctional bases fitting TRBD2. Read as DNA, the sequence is TGCGCCAGCGCTACACTAGCGGGGGGAACCGGGGAGCTGTTTTTT. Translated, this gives CASATLAGGTGELFF.